This T cell receptor (beta chain) was retrieved from a study of T cell clones after liver transplantation. Whole-study context: Until 12-24 months post-transplant, subjects got standard immunosuppression and no induction. Samples came pre-transplant, pre-randomization before withdrawal, and post-randomization after withdrawal ended. Patients counted as tolerant after at least one year off all immunosuppression, enzymes not exceeding twice normal. The study, taken as a whole, reports: Small, mixed patient groups and varying post-transplant times limit these conclusions.

TCRdb's table, derived via immunoSEQ multiplex PCR, lists solely in-frame clones and lacks some. The sample carries over 90,000 clones, around 80% recorded once. In this sample, this clone turned up a few times. The antigen is unknown. Per germline, CDR1 MNHNY and CDR2 SVGAGI (reference sequence). Trimming at V came to 5 bases and at J to 6 bases, leaving 7 bases not matched to a gene. This CDR3 is 14 amino acids long. The chain recombines TRBV6-6 with TRBJ2-4; TRBD1 aligns across 7 bases. The sample consisted of CD4+ T cells from blood, taken 47 months after liver transplant. This clonotype was sampled from a human patient who received a liver transplant. Some T cells may trace back to the graft donor. The CDR3 bases are TGTGCCAGCAGTGGGGAAGGGGGCAGAAACATTCAGTACTTC. Protein: CASSGEGGRNIQYF.